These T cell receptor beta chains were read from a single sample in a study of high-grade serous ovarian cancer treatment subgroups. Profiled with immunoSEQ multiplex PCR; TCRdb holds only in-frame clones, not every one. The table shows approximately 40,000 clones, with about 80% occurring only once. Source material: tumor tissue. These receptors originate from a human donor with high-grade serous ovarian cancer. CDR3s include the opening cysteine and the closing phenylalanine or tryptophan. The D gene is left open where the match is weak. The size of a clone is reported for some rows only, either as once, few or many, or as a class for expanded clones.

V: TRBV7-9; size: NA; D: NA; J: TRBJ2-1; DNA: TGTGCCAGCAGCGCTTCAGGGTATGAGCAGTTCTTC; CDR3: CASSASGYEQFF
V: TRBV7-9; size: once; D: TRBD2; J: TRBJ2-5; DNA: TGTGCCAGCAGCTTAGGACTAGCGGGAGTGGAGACCCAGTACTTC; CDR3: CASSLGLAGVETQYF
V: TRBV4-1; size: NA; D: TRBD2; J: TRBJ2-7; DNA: TGCGCCAGCAGCCAAGGGGGACTAGCAATAGAGCAGTACTTC; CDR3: CASSQGGLAIEQYF
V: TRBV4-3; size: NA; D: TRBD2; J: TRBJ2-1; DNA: TGCGCCAGCAGCCGGAGACTAGCGGCTAACTCCTACAATGAGCAGTTCTTC; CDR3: CASSRRLAANSYNEQFF
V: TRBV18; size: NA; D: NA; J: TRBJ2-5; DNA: TGTGCCAGCTCACCGACGGGTAGCCCGTCAGCGGCCCGGGAGACCCAGTACTTC; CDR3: CASSPTGSPSAARETQYF
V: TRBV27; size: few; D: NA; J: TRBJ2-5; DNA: TGTGCCAGCAGCCCAGGGATCGAAGAGACCCAGTACTTC; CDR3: CASSPGIEETQYF
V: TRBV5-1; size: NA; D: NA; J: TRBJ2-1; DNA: TGCGCCAGCAGCTTGGATCGGTCCAGGCCCAATGAGCAGTTCTTC; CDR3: CASSLDRSRPNEQFF
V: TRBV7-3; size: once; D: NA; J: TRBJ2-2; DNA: TGTGCCAGCGAGGTAGCGGCGAACACCGGGGAGCTGTTTTTT; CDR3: CASEVAANTGELFF
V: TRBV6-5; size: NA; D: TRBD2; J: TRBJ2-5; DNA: TGTGCCAGCAGTGTAGCGGGGGAAGAGACCCAGTACTTC; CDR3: CASSVAGEETQYF
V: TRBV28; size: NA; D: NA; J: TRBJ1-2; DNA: TGTGCCAGCAGTCCCGGTGGTGGCTACACCTTC; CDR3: CASSPGGGYTF
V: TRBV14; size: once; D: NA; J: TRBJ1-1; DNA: TGTGCCAGCAGCCAAGCCGGGAGTCTCAAGAGGTCTTTCTTT; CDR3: CASSQAGSLKRSFF
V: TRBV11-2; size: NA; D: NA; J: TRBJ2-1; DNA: TGTGCCAGCAGCTTAGGTCAGCGGACCTCCTACAATGAGCAGTTCTTC; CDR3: CASSLGQRTSYNEQFF
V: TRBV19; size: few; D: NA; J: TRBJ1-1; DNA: TGTGCCACCTCCCCGAGGACAGCCATGAACACTGAAGCTTTCTTT; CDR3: CATSPRTAMNTEAFF
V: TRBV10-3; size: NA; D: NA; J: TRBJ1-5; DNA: TGTGCCATCAGTGGGGAGGTTGGACAGCCCCAGCATTTT; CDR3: CAISGEVGQPQHF
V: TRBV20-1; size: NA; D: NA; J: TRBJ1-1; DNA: TGCAGTGCTCTCAGGAATGAAGCTTTCTTT; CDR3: CSALRNEAFF
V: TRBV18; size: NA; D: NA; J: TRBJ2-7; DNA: TGTGCCAGCTCACCCGGCCTGGGGTTCTACGAGCAGTACTTC; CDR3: CASSPGLGFYEQYF
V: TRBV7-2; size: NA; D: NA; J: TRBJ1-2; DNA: TGTGCCAGCAGCCCCCCCCCGGGGGGACCCACCTATGGCTACACCTTC; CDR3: CASSPPPGGPTYGYTF
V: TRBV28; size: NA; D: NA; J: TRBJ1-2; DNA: TGTGCCAGCAGTTATCCAGGGCTGGGTAACTATGGCTACACCTTC; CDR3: CASSYPGLGNYGYTF
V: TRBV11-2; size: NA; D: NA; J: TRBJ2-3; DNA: TGTGCCAGCAGCTTAACCGGGAGTGGGACAGATACGCAGTATTTT; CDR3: CASSLTGSGTDTQYF
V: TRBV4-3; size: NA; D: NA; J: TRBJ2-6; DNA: TGCGCCAGCAGCCAAGTTTGGCAGGGGATCTCTGGGGCCAACGTCCTGACTTTC; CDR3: CASSQVWQGISGANVLTF
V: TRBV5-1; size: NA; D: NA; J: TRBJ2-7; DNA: TGCGCCAGCAGCTTGGGACTGAACTACGAGCAGTACTTC; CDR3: CASSLGLNYEQYF
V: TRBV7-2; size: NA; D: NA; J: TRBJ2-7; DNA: TGTGCCAGCAGCCTCTTCGGGAACGAGCAGTACTTC; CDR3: CASSLFGNEQYF
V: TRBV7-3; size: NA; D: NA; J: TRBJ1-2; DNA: TGTGCCAGCAGCCCGAACGGGAACGACGGCTACACCTTC; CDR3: CASSPNGNDGYTF
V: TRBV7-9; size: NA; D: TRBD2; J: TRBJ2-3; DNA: TGTGCCAGCAGCTTTGAAGCGGGAGCCTTGGTTAGCGCAGATACGCAGTATTTT; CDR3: CASSFEAGALVSADTQYF